This is a list of T cell receptor beta chains from one sample in a study of regulatory T cells in long-lasting Graves disease. MiXCR was run by TCRdb on the multiplex PCR reads, yielding one entry per CDR3 protein. The repertoire has roughly 360,000 distinct CDR3 sequences, about 10% of them found once; the top ten carry approximately 17%. The data were also submitted as part of a second study, on T cells in Graves' hyperthyroidism and ophthalmopathy.

The input for sequencing was peripheral blood mononuclear cells (PBMCs), taken at new diagnosis, from a patient treated with antithyroid drugs. The origin of the receptors is a woman younger than 30 with Graves disease. Both conserved end residues are part of each CDR3. A D gene is named only where the DNA matches it firmly. Size is omitted from some rows. Given values are once, few, many or a class for expanded clones.

clone_size: many
v_call: TRBV7-8
d_call: TRBD1
j_call: TRBJ1-4
cdr3_aa: CASTLTGAANEKLFF
cdr3_nt: TGTGCCAGCACCCTGACAGGGGCTGCTAATGAAAAACTGTTTTTT

clone_size: few
v_call: TRBV18
d_call: -
j_call: TRBJ2-4
cdr3_aa: CASSPVAGDKNIQYF
cdr3_nt: TGTGCCAGCTCACCAGTTGCAGGGGACAAAAACATTCAGTACTTC

clone_size: -
v_call: TRBV12-3/TRBV12-4
d_call: TRBD1
j_call: TRBJ2-7
cdr3_aa: CASSGGQPYEQYF
cdr3_nt: TGTGCCAGCAGTGGGGGACAGCCCTACGAGCAGTACTTC

clone_size: few
v_call: TRBV20-1
d_call: TRBD2
j_call: TRBJ2-1
cdr3_aa: CSAWLAGANEQFF
cdr3_nt: TGCAGTGCCTGGCTAGCGGGGGCCAATGAGCAGTTCTTC

clone_size: many
v_call: TRBV5-4
d_call: -
j_call: TRBJ2-1
cdr3_aa: CASSIPAGSSYNEQFF
cdr3_nt: TGTGCCAGCAGCATCCCGGCGGGAAGCTCCTACAATGAGCAGTTCTTC

clone_size: many
v_call: TRBV15
d_call: -
j_call: TRBJ1-6
cdr3_aa: CATSRSESPLHF
cdr3_nt: TGTGCCACCAGCAGAAGTGAGTCACCCCTCCACTTT

clone_size: few
v_call: TRBV20-1
d_call: -
j_call: TRBJ1-4
cdr3_aa: CSARGSRGPKRNEKLFF
cdr3_nt: TGCAGTGCTAGGGGGTCTCGGGGGCCCAAGCGAAATGAAAAACTGTTTTTT

clone_size: many
v_call: TRBV20-1
d_call: TRBD2
j_call: TRBJ2-1
cdr3_aa: CSARHERELLYNEQFF
cdr3_nt: TGCAGTGCTAGGCACGAGCGGGAGCTATTGTACAATGAGCAGTTCTTC

clone_size: many
v_call: TRBV20-1
d_call: TRBD2
j_call: TRBJ2-7
cdr3_aa: CSARDLWTSGRGLYEQYF
cdr3_nt: TGCAGTGCTAGAGATCTTTGGACTAGCGGGAGAGGGTTGTACGAGCAGTACTTC

clone_size: many
v_call: TRBV6-9
d_call: -
j_call: TRBJ2-5
cdr3_aa: CASSYGDIQETQYF
cdr3_nt: TGTGCCAGCAGTTACGGAGACATCCAAGAGACCCAGTACTTC

clone_size: many
v_call: TRBV6-1
d_call: -
j_call: TRBJ2-2
cdr3_aa: CASNTIGSNTGELFF
cdr3_nt: TGTGCCAGCAACACCATCGGATCTAACACCGGGGAGCTGTTTTTT

clone_size: many
v_call: TRBV7-3
d_call: TRBD2
j_call: TRBJ2-1
cdr3_aa: CASSSLAGENNEQFF
cdr3_nt: TGTGCCAGCAGCAGCTTGGCGGGGGAGAACAATGAGCAGTTCTTC

clone_size: many
v_call: TRBV12-3/TRBV12-4
d_call: -
j_call: TRBJ1-2
cdr3_aa: CASSFPFPF
cdr3_nt: TGTGCCAGCAGTTTTCCGTTTCCCTTC

clone_size: many
v_call: TRBV28
d_call: -
j_call: TRBJ2-7
cdr3_aa: CASSPGGGDEQYF
cdr3_nt: TGTGCCAGCAGCCCCGGAGGGGGAGACGAGCAGTACTTC

clone_size: many
v_call: TRBV20-1
d_call: -
j_call: TRBJ1-1
cdr3_aa: CSVMTGGTAEAFF
cdr3_nt: TGCAGTGTCATGACGGGGGGCACGGCTGAAGCTTTCTTT

clone_size: many
v_call: TRBV10-3
d_call: TRBD1
j_call: TRBJ1-1
cdr3_aa: CAISEDRVNTEAFF
cdr3_nt: TGTGCCATCAGTGAGGACAGGGTGAACACTGAAGCTTTCTTT